Listed here are 6 T cell receptor beta chains from one sample, sequenced in a study of T cells in Graves' hyperthyroidism and ophthalmopathy (dated by TCRdb to about 2019). Libraries were made using multiplex PCR. The sequencing machine was an Illumina HiSeq 2000. The TCR beta CDR3 regions were amplified from RNA transcripts. The TCR CDR3 was subjected to a first round of RT-PCR using the HTBI primer set and the Qiagen OneStep RT-PCR kit. TCRdb applied fastp at Q25 and MiXCR to the public reads, then kept only in-frame beta chains. Every distinct CDR3 protein forms one entry, paired with its most common genes and DNA. In this sample the table shows roughly 530,000 distinct CDR3 sequences, about a sixth of which occur a single time. The top ten clonotypes cover 17% of the sample. Sequencing was performed on blood. Every receptor here comes from a woman in her late teens or twenties with Graves' ophthalmopathy.

J is TRBJ2-3 and V is TRBV30; 9 positions match TRBD2. Trimming cost V 3 bases and J 6 bases; bases outside gene matches: 7. The CDR3 spans 14 residues. Germline V CDR1 and CDR2: GTSNPN, SVGIG (reference sequence). DNA of the CDR3: TGTGCCTGGAGGCCCCGGACTAGCGTGGATACGCAGTATTTT. As protein: CAWRPRTSVDTQYF.

This clonotype was seen a few times. V is TRBV7-2 and J is TRBJ2-3; 9 bases map to TRBD1. In germline, CDR1 is SGHTA, CDR2 FQGNSA. The CDR3 consists of 16 residues. Trimming cost V 5 bases and J 3 bases; bases outside gene matches: 9. The CDR3 DNA reads TGTGCCAGCAGCCCCCGGCGGGACAGGGTTACAGATACGCAGTATTTT. Protein sequence: CASSPRRDRVTDTQYF. Drawing the rest from reference TRBV7-2 and TRBJ2-3, the complete variable domain is GAGVSQSPSNKVTEKGKDVELRCDPISGHTALYWYRQSLGQGLEFLIYFQGNSAPDKSGLPSDRFSAERTGGSVSTLTIQRTQQEDSAVYLCASSPRRDRVTDTQYFGPGTRLTVL.

This clonotype was counted a few times. V gene TRBV20-1 combines with J gene TRBJ1-5; no firm D call. V was pared by 0 bases and J by 0 bases, with 12 bases between. This CDR3 contains 16 residues. Germline assignment: CDR1 DFQATT and CDR2 SNEGSKA (reference sequence). CDR3 in DNA: TGCAGTGCTAGAGACGGGGAACCCTATAGCAATCAGCCCCAGCATTTT. Protein product: CSARDGEPYSNQPQHF.

This clonotype has at least ten counts. The rearrangement joins TRBV20-1 to TRBJ1-4; 10 bases match TRBD1. Germline lookup yields CDR1 DFQATT and CDR2 SNEGSKA (reference sequence). V lost 5 bases, J lost 6 bases, and 6 bases stayed unmatched. This CDR3 contains 14 residues. The CDR3, as DNA: TGCAGTGCTGACACCGGGACAGGGGATGAAAAACTGTTTTTT. It is translated as CSADTGTGDEKLFF.

Only a few counts were recorded for this clonotype. The V gene is TRBV20-1, the J gene TRBJ1-2, with D unresolved. Trimming removed 0 bases at V and 4 bases at J, with 12 bases between. Germline-derived CDR1 and CDR2 are DFQATT and SNEGSKA (reference sequence). The CDR3 has 14 residues. The DNA for the CDR3 is TGCAGTGCTAGAGATTTGGGGAAAGGCTATGGCTACACCTTC. Its protein is CSARDLGKGYGYTF.

The V and J genes are TRBV7-2 and TRBJ2-1; 9 positions match TRBD2. CDR1 and CDR2 (germline): SGHTA, FQGNSA. This CDR3 is built from 16 residues. Germline trimming cut 5 bases from V and 4 bases from J; bases unmatched to any gene: 9. The CDR3 bases are TGTGCCAGCAGCCCCCAAGGAACTAGCGGGTACAATGAGCAGTTCTTC. It encodes CASSPQGTSGYNEQFF.